Listed here are 29 T cell receptor beta chains from one sample, sequenced in a study of early stage breast cancer tumors. Only in-frame clones appear in the TCRdb table, and some are missing; sequencing was by immunoSEQ multiplex PCR. This table holds around 30,000 clones, roughly two thirds found once. Sequenced input: blood. These receptors all stem from a person in their fifties or sixties with breast cancer.

The V and J genes are TRBV10-3 and TRBJ2-1, with 14 bases fitting TRBD2. The ends lost 4 bases at V and 10 bases at J; junction bases unmatched: 6. The CDR3 consists of 15 residues. Looked up from germline, CDR1 is ENHRY and CDR2 is SYGVKD. CDR3 region: CAISVGLAGVGEQFF. CDR3 coding DNA: TGTGCCATCAGTGTGGGACTAGCGGGAGTAGGGGAGCAGTTCTTC.

This clone has a single count. The rearrangement uses TRBV19 and TRBJ1-1, with a weak D call TRBD1 (6 bases). V shed 7 bases and J shed 0 bases, with 18 bases lying between them. Germline CDR1 and CDR2: LNHDA and SQIVND (reference sequence). There are 16 residues in the CDR3. CDR3 sequence reads: CASITSLGQLNTEAFF. The CDR3 bases are TGTGCCAGTATTACATCCTTGGGACAACTGAACACTGAAGCTTTCTTT.

The chain uses TRBV25-1 and TRBJ2-2; D unresolved. V lost 3 bases and J lost 3, with 5 bases in between. Germline CDR1 and CDR2: MGHDK and SYGVNS. The CDR3 loop spans 13 amino acids. The CDR3 bases are TGTGCCAGCAGTGATGGCTACACCGGGGAGCTGTTTTTT. Translated: CASSDGYTGELFF.

The chain has TRBV19 and TRBJ2-1; TRBD2 matches 13 bases. The V gene end was trimmed by 4 bases and the J gene end by 10 bases; junction bases not matched to a gene: 7. The CDR3 has 15 amino acids. The V gene's germline CDR1 is LNHDA and CDR2 SQIVND (reference sequence). CDR3 in DNA: TGTGCCAGTAGTACCGGAGGACTAGCGGGAGTCGAGCAGTTCTTC. Residues: CASSTGGLAGVEQFF.

The V gene is TRBV6-5, the J gene TRBJ1-2; D ambiguous. Germline-derived CDR1 and CDR2 are MNHEY and SVGAGI. The V end lost 6 bases, the J end lost 6 bases, and 14 bases lay between the germline ends. This CDR3 is 13 amino acids long. The CDR3 sequence is CASRKVGVNGYTF. In nucleotides, the CDR3 is TGTGCCAGCAGAAAGGTTGGGGTAAATGGCTACACCTTC.

This clone appeared once. The chain employs TRBV5-6 and TRBJ2-5; 7 nucleotides match TRBD1. The CDR3 loop spans 14 amino acids. Trimming removed 4 bases from V and 4 bases from J; junction bases left unmatched: 7. Germline V lookup: CDR1 SGHDT, CDR2 YYEEEE. CDR3 coding DNA: TGTGCCAGCAGCGTAGAGGGGGCCGGAGAGACCCAGTACTTC. Its translation: CASSVEGAGETQYF.

The chain has TRBV14 and TRBJ2-3, with TRBD2 matching 8 bases. Germline V gene lookup returns CDR1 SGHDN and CDR2 FVKESK. Unmatched junction bases numbered 3, after V lost 0 bases and J lost 7 bases. The CDR3 is made up of 14 amino acids. Here the CDR3 DNA reads TGTGCCAGCAGCCAAGATGGCGGGAGGTATACGCAGTATTTT. As protein: CASSQDGGRYTQYF.

The chain carries TRBV10-3 and TRBJ1-5; 9 bases fit TRBD1. Trimming removed 0 bases from V and 0 bases from J; junction bases left unmatched: 6. The CDR3 consists of 18 residues. CDR1 ENHRY and CDR2 SYGVKD come from the germline V gene. The CDR3 protein is CAISESGQGRDSNQPQHF. CDR3 coding DNA: TGTGCCATCAGTGAGTCAGGACAGGGGAGGGATAGCAATCAGCCCCAGCATTTT.

The chain joins TRBV19 to TRBJ2-3; 7 nucleotides agree with TRBD2. The CDR3 runs 15 residues. V gave up 6 bases and J gave up 0 bases; unmatched junction bases: 6. Per germline, CDR1 LNHDA and CDR2 SQIVND (reference sequence). The DNA of the CDR3 is TGTGCCAGTAGCTCAGGACTAGATAGCACAGATACGCAGTATTTT. It encodes CASSSGLDSTDTQYF. Using reference TRBV19 and TRBJ2-3 for the parts outside the CDR3, the full variable domain is DGGITQSPKYLFRKEGQNVTLSCEQNLNHDAMYWYRQDPGQGLRLIYYSQIVNDFQKGDIAEGYSVSREKKESFPLTVTSAQKNPTAFYLCASSSGLDSTDTQYFGPGTRLTVL.

The chain uses TRBV14 and TRBJ1-5; TRBD1 might be the D (6 bases). Trimming cost V 1 base and J 0 bases, with 13 bases left between them. Germline V lookup: CDR1 SGHDN, CDR2 FVKESK. CDR3 size: 17 residues. The CDR3 nucleotides read TGTGCCAGCAGCCAAGGACCGGGACATCATAGCAATCAGCCCCAGCATTTT. It encodes CASSQGPGHHSNQPQHF. Variable domain in full (rest from reference TRBV14 and TRBJ1-5): EAGVTQFPSHSVIEKGQTVTLRCDPISGHDNLYWYRRVMGKEIKFLLHFVKESKQDESGMPNNRFLAERTGGTYSTLKVQPAELEDSGVYFCASSQGPGHHSNQPQHFGDGTRLSIL.

The CDR3 DNA follows: TGTGCCAGCAGCACCGGTAGCGGGAGTGATGAGCAGTTCTTC. This codes for CASSTGSGSDEQFF. The gene calls are TRBV7-3 and TRBJ2-1, with 9 nucleotides matching TRBD2. This CDR3 spans 14 amino acids. V shed 5 bases, J shed 8 bases, and the junction held 7 bases outside the gene matches. The V gene's germline CDR1 is SGHTA and CDR2 FQGTGA. Complete variable domain (other parts from reference TRBV7-3 and TRBJ2-1): GAGVSQTPSNKVTEKGKYVELRCDPISGHTALYWYRQSLGQGPEFLIYFQGTGAADDSGLPNDRFFAVRPEGSVSTLKIQRTERGDSAVYLCASSTGSGSDEQFFGPGTRLTVL.

The chain is built from TRBV5-6 and TRBJ1-5; 7 bases are shared with TRBD1. Germline CDR1 is SGHDT and CDR2 is YYEEEE. After removal of 4 bases from V and 6 bases from J, the junction contained 10 bases not matched to a gene. CDR3 length equals 15 residues. CDR3 sequence (DNA): TGTGCCAGCAGCCTACAGATACAGGGGAGTCAGCCCCAGCATTTT. Residues: CASSLQIQGSQPQHF. The variable domain in full, with the rest retrieved from reference TRBV5-6 and TRBJ1-5, is DAGVTQSPTHLIKTRGQQVTLRCSPKSGHDTVSWYQQALGQGPQFIFQYYEEEERQRGNFPDRFSGHQFPNYSSELNVNALLLGDSALYLCASSLQIQGSQPQHFGDGTRLSIL.

The chain recombines TRBV6-1 with TRBJ1-1; TRBD1 matches at 10 bases. J gave up 1 base and V 5 bases, and 1 base lay outside the gene matches. The CDR3 sequence is 14 residues long. Per germline, CDR1 MNHNS and CDR2 SASEGT. The CDR3 DNA follows: TGTGCCAGCAGTTGGGACAGGGGGAACACTGAAGCTTTCTTT. Translation gives CASSWDRGNTEAFF.

This clone showed up just a few times. The rearrangement uses TRBV18 and TRBJ1-5; tentative D call: TRBD1 (6 bases). V shed 0 bases and J shed 1 base, with 19 bases lying between them. The CDR3 is 19 amino acids. Germline lookup yields CDR1 KGHSH and CDR2 LQKENI. The CDR3 protein is CASSPPYAPGEASNQPQHF. The CDR3 DNA follows: TGTGCCAGCTCACCACCATATGCCCCAGGGGAGGCGAGCAATCAGCCCCAGCATTTT.

This clone was counted only a few times. The rearrangement links TRBV11-3 to TRBJ2-1; D is possibly TRBD2 (6 bases). The CDR3 spans 15 residues. Trimming took off 5 bases at V and 1 base at J, with 12 bases between the two ends. CDR1 SGHNT and CDR2 YENEEA come from the germline V gene. CDR3 residues: CASSPTTSSYNEQFF. The CDR3 DNA reads as TGTGCCAGCAGCCCAACGACTAGTTCCTACAATGAGCAGTTCTTC.

The V and J genes are TRBV9 and TRBJ2-2, with 12 bases identical to TRBD2. Germline assignment: CDR1 SGDLS and CDR2 YYNGEE. This CDR3 is 18 amino acids long. Losses at the gene ends were 4 bases for V and 5 bases for J; bases not matched to a gene: 12. The CDR3: CASSPSGLAGFVTGELFF. CDR3 in DNA: TGTGCCAGCAGCCCCTCAGGACTAGCGGGATTTGTGACCGGGGAGCTGTTTTTT.

The chain uses TRBV21-1 and TRBJ1-1; no check of the table's D call, TRBD1, against the DNA was made. TRBV21-1 is a listed pseudogene. The CDR3 covers 17 residues. The CDR3 loop reads CASSKKDPLARQIEAFF. The CDR3 DNA reads as TGTGCCAGCAGCAAAAAAGATCCCCTGGCCAGGCAAATTGAAGCTTTCTTT.

The chain combines TRBV19 with TRBJ2-2; D remains ambiguous. This CDR3 is 14 amino acids long. V was clipped by 7 bases and J by 3 bases, with 12 bases between them. In germline, CDR1 is LNHDA, CDR2 SQIVND (reference sequence). CDR3 in DNA: TGTGCCAGTATCAGGACGAGCTACACCGGGGAGCTGTTTTTT. Translating gives CASIRTSYTGELFF.

This rearrangement joins TRBV28 to TRBJ2-3; the match to TRBD2 covers 10 bases. The CDR3 is 15 amino acids. J gave up 4 bases and V 7 bases, and 8 bases lay outside the gene matches. Germline V lookup: CDR1 MDHEN, CDR2 SYDVKM. This chain's CDR3 is CASNTASGSSDTQYF. CDR3 in DNA: TGTGCCAGCAACACGGCTAGCGGGAGTTCAGATACGCAGTATTTT.

CDR3 sequence: CASSVAPGGTTGELFF. CDR3 nucleotides: TGTGCCAGCAGCGTAGCTCCCGGGGGAACCACCGGGGAGCTGTTTTTT. The chain joins TRBV9 to TRBJ2-2, with D possibly TRBD2 on 6 matching bases. This CDR3 has 16 amino acids. Germline loops: CDR1 SGDLS, CDR2 YYNGEE. The V and J ends lost 0 bases and 4 bases respectively, with 13 bases between them. The variable domain in full, completed from reference TRBV9 and TRBJ2-2, reads DSGVTQTPKHLITATGQRVTLRCSPRSGDLSVYWYQQSLDQGLQFLIQYYNGEERAKGNILERFSAQQFPDLHSELNLSSLELGDSALYFCASSVAPGGTTGELFFGEGSRLTVL.

V is TRBV10-3 and J is TRBJ1-5, with D hard to call. The CDR3 covers 15 residues. CDR1 is ENHRY and CDR2 is SYGVKD in the germline V gene. The ends were cut back, 3 bases at V and 7 bases at J, with 16 bases in the middle. Here the CDR3 DNA reads TGTGCCATCAGTGAAGACTGGATAAATGGGCAGCCCCAGCATTTT. Residues: CAISEDWINGQPQHF.

The CDR3 sequence: CAWSGAVNQPQHF. The DNA of the CDR3 is TGTGCCTGGAGTGGAGCGGTCAATCAGCCCCAGCATTTT. This chain connects TRBV30 to TRBJ1-5; D uncertain. The V gene's germline CDR1 is GTSNPN and CDR2 SVGIG (reference sequence). There are 13 residues in the CDR3. The V and J ends lost 1 base and 3 bases respectively, with 7 bases between them.

As regards this clone: Compared with germline, one end of the junction differs, possibly owing to a read error. The J gene is TRBJ1-1, the V gene TRBV7-7; no definite D call. Germline CDR1 SSHAT, CDR2 FNYEAQ (reference sequence). The length of the CDR3 is 13 residues. Written as DNA, the CDR3 is TGTGCTAGCAGCGTTACAGTGAACACTGAAGCTTTCTTT. Translation gives CASSVTVNTEAFF.

The J gene is TRBJ2-7, the V gene TRBV5-1, with 11 bases matching TRBD2. The V gene end was trimmed by 6 bases and the J gene end by 7 bases; junction bases not matched to a gene: 12. Germline assignment: CDR1 SGHRS and CDR2 YFSETQ. The CDR3 runs 15 residues. The CDR3 DNA reads TGCGCCAGCACCTTTACTAGCGGGAGTTCCGGGGAGCAGTACTTC. Protein: CASTFTSGSSGEQYF.

As to this clone: The junction departs from germline at one end; a sequencing error may be responsible. The V and J genes are TRBV7-3 and TRBJ2-3; D is perhaps TRBD2 (6 bases). The CDR3 runs to 14 residues. Germline V gene data show CDR1 as SGHTA and CDR2 as FQGTGA. The CDR3 DNA reads TGTGCCGGCAGCTTAGGAGGGAGGACAGATACGCAGTATTTT. Encoded protein: CAGSLGGRTDTQYF.

The chain combines TRBV11-2 with TRBJ2-1; 8 bases line up with TRBD2. Per the germline V gene, CDR1 is SGHAT and CDR2 is FQNNGV. V lost 5 bases and J lost 4; bases outside the gene matches: 7. The CDR3 totals 15 residues. The CDR3 DNA reads TGTGCCAGCAGCCTGGGAACTAGCGGATACAATGAGCAGTTCTTC. Its translation is CASSLGTSGYNEQFF.

In its sample, this clone was seen a few times. The chain employs TRBV7-9 and TRBJ2-7; D perhaps matches TRBD2 (7 bases). The length of the CDR3 is 15 residues. CDR1 is SEHNR and CDR2 is FQNEAQ in the germline V gene (reference sequence). V was trimmed by 4 bases and J by 4 bases, leaving 17 bases between them. CDR3: CASSSTSRGAYEQYF. As DNA, the CDR3 is TGTGCCAGCAGCTCGACGTCCCGGGGGGCGTACGAGCAGTACTTC.

V is TRBV10-3 and J is TRBJ2-5; 14 nucleotides line up with TRBD2. Germline values: CDR1 ENHRY, CDR2 SYGVKD. The CDR3 is made up of 16 amino acids. With V trimmed by 4 bases and J by 3 bases, 4 bases remained unmatched. The CDR3 reads CAISGGTSGREETQYF. CDR3 DNA sequence: TGTGCCATCAGTGGGGGGACTAGCGGGAGAGAAGAGACCCAGTACTTC.

This clone was detected only a few times. V is TRBV29-1 and J is TRBJ2-7, with D possibly matching TRBD1 (7 bases). This CDR3 has 13 residues. Germline V CDR1 and CDR2: SQVTM, ANQGSEA. V lost 6 bases and J lost 3, with 15 bases in between. CDR3 DNA sequence: TGCAGCGTGGCTGGAGGGGGCGGCTACGAGCAGTACTTC. Its protein is CSVAGGGGYEQYF.